This T cell receptor beta chain was captured in a study of blood T cell repertoires in COVID-19. For the study at large: COVID-19 samples collected from the United States, Italy and Spain covered acute and convalescent phases. PBMCs, B-cell-depleted T cells, or T cells were the source of the cDNA or gDNA that made up the material.

The authors' processing: From reference gene primer amplification, estimates of nucleated cell counts were derived. Data came from immunoSEQ multiplex PCR; TCRdb stores just in-frame clones and leaves some out. V and J calls and clone size follow that table, whereas D and trimming were derived from the DNA. The sample consists of a few hundred thousand clones, approximately 84% of them appearing once. The length of the CDR3 is 15 residues. CDR1 and CDR2 from the germline V gene are MDHEN and SYDVKM. The ends were cut back, 4 bases at V and 7 bases at J, with 16 bases in the middle. The TCR was taken from a woman aged 25 to 45 who had recovered from COVID-19. The chain is built from TRBV28 and TRBJ1-4, with a possible D match to TRBD1 (5 bases). Sequences were obtained from peripheral blood. Written as DNA, the CDR3 is TGTGCCAGCAGTTCCCCCGGGGGGGAGGGTGAAAAACTGTTTTTT. Amino acids: CASSSPGGEGEKLFF.